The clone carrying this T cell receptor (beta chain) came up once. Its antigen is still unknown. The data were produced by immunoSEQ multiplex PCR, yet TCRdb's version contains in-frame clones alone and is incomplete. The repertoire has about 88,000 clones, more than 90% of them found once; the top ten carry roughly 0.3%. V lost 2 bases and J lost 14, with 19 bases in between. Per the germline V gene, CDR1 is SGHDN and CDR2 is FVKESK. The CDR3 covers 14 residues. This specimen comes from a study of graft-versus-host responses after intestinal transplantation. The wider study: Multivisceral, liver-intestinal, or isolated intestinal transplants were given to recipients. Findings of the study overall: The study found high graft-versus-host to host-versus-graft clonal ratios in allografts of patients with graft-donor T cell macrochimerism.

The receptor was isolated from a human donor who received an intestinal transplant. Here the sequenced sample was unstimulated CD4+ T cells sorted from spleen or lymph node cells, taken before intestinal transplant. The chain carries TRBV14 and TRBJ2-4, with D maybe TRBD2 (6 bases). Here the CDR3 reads CASSQIPTPGDEYF. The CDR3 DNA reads TGTGCCAGCAGCCAAATCCCTACGCCGGGAGACGAGTACTTC. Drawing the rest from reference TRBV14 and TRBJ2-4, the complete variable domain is EAGVTQFPSHSVIEKGQTVTLRCDPISGHDNLYWYRRVMGKEIKFLLHFVKESKQDESGMPNNRFLAERTGGTYSTLKVQPAELEDSGVYFCASSQIPTPGDEYFGAGTRLSVL.